This TCR beta chain emerged from a study of blood T cell repertoires in COVID-19. Data came from immunoSEQ multiplex PCR; TCRdb stores just in-frame clones and leaves some out. The sample includes 200,000 to 300,000 clones, 86% seen only once; the top ten take over 1.5%. The receptor was derived from a man younger than 45 with active or convalescent COVID-19. The sequencing input was peripheral blood.

Here the CDR3 DNA reads TGTGCCAGCAGTCCCCAGGGACTAGCGGGGGGGAGCTCCTACAATGAGCAGTTCTTC. As protein: CASSPQGLAGGSSYNEQFF. V and J are TRBV27 and TRBJ2-1, with TRBD2 matching 16 bases. Germline lookup yields CDR1 MNHEY and CDR2 SMNVEV (reference sequence). This CDR3 region has 19 residues. V shed 5 bases and J 0 bases; nucleotides not matched to a gene: 7.